Presented here are 20 T cell receptor beta chains from one specimen sequenced in a study of blood T cell repertoires in COVID-19 (dated by TCRdb to about 2020). Receptor amplification or capture employed the immunoSEQ multiplex PCR assay. This immuneACCESS table, as held by TCRdb, lists in-frame sequences with V and J called but not all clones. Of the missing ones, under half trace to an unresolved V gene in checked studies; the others have no known cause. The sample table lists 200,000 to 250,000 clones, about 86% of them with a count of one. Of the sample, 6.2% falls within the top ten clones. The specimen sequenced was peripheral blood. The source of these receptors is a man between 60 and 75 years old with acute or convalescent COVID-19.

This CDR3 reads CASFRIDIAEAFF. Written as DNA, the CDR3 is TGTGCCAGTTTCCGCATTGACATCGCTGAAGCTTTCTTT. This sequence joins TRBV28 and TRBJ1-1, with D unclear. The CDR3 extends over 13 amino acids. The V gene lost 9 bases and the J gene lost 6 bases, with 17 bases spanning the gap. CDR1 and CDR2 (germline): MDHEN, SYDVKM.

Written as DNA, the CDR3 is TGCGCCAGCAGCCAAGACGGCGGACAGGGGGCGGTCTATGGCTACACCTTC. It specifies CASSQDGGQGAVYGYTF. This chain joins TRBV4-3 and TRBJ1-2, with 11 bases fitting TRBD1. Germline trimming cut 0 bases from V and 4 bases from J; bases unmatched to any gene: 7. This CDR3 is 17 amino acids long. CDR1 is LGHNA and CDR2 is YSLEER in the germline V gene.

This chain links TRBV11-3 with TRBJ2-1, with TRBD2 matching over 7 bases. In germline, CDR1 is SGHNT, CDR2 YENEEA. CDR3 length: 12 amino acids. Trimming took 7 bases from V and 6 from J; bases not matched to a gene: 3. The CDR3 DNA reads as TGTGCCAGCACTCCGGGGGGCAATGAGCAGTTCTTC. Amino acids: CASTPGGNEQFF.

As regards this clone: Other DNA sequences in this sample translate to the same CDR3. The V call is TRBV6-2 or TRBV6-3, the J call TRBJ1-2, with D unclear. Germline loops: CDR1 MNHEY, CDR2 SVGEGT. This CDR3 spans 14 amino acids. V was clipped by 1 base and J by 5 bases, with 11 bases between them. In nucleotides, the CDR3 is TGTGCCAGCAGTTACTTTGATAGGAGGTATGGCTACACCTTC. This encodes CASSYFDRRYGYTF.

This sequence joins TRBV6-2 or TRBV6-3 and TRBJ2-5; D is undetermined. Germline V gives CDR1 MNHEY, CDR2 SVGEGT. Trimming took 5 bases from V and 5 from J, leaving 12 bases between them. The CDR3 is made up of 13 amino acids. The CDR3 is CASSISLRETQYF. CDR3 bases: TGTGCCAGCAGTATCTCCCTTCGGGAGACCCAGTACTTC.

This rearrangement joins TRBV7-9 to TRBJ1-4; TRBD1 might be the D (5 bases). Trimming took off 0 bases at V and 4 bases at J, with 9 bases between the two ends. Germline CDR1 and CDR2: SEHNR and FQNEAQ (reference sequence). The CDR3 totals 15 residues. DNA for the CDR3: TGTGCCAGCAGCTTAGCGCTCGACAGTAATGAAAAACTGTTTTTT. Its translation: CASSLALDSNEKLFF.

This chain links TRBV6-5 with TRBJ2-5, with D possibly TRBD2 on 5 matching bases. Germline CDR1 is MNHEY and CDR2 is SVGAGI. V was clipped by 0 bases and J by 7 bases, with 12 bases between them. This CDR3 comprises 14 residues. The CDR3 loop is CASSYSRARGTQYF. CDR3 coding DNA: TGTGCCAGCAGTTACTCGAGGGCCCGAGGGACCCAGTACTTC.

This clone is a singleton in its sample. The chain recombines TRBV6-5 with TRBJ2-7; TRBD2 matches 7 bases. The germline gives CDR1 MNHEY, CDR2 SVGAGI. The CDR3 length is 13 residues. J was trimmed by 5 bases and V by 8 bases; bases with no gene match: 9. DNA for the CDR3: TGTGCCAGCCGGGATCCGGGGAGGGACGAGCAGTACTTC. Its protein is CASRDPGRDEQYF.

This chain links TRBV20-1 with TRBJ2-3; maybe TRBD2 (6 bases). V gave up 3 bases and J gave up 0 bases, with 13 bases separating them. The CDR3 consists of 15 residues. Germline CDR1 reads DFQATT; CDR2 reads SNEGSKA (reference sequence). Here the CDR3 reads CSASRGAGSTDTQYF. DNA for the CDR3: TGCAGTGCTAGTCGTGGGGCGGGAAGCACAGATACGCAGTATTTT.

This clone appeared a few times. The rearrangement uses TRBV20-1 and TRBJ2-7; 9 nucleotides match TRBD2. The CDR3 spans 15 residues. The trim removed 3 bases at V and 5 bases at J, leaving 11 bases unmatched. Germline CDR1 reads DFQATT; CDR2 reads SNEGSKA (reference sequence). This CDR3 reads CSASLSGGRENEQYF. The CDR3 DNA is TGCAGTGCTAGTCTCTCTGGCGGGAGGGAGAACGAGCAGTACTTC.

DNA for the CDR3: TGTGCCAGCAGCCCTTCCTTGGCGGGAGGCACAGATACGCAGTATTTT. This codes for CASSPSLAGGTDTQYF. V is TRBV7-3 and J is TRBJ2-3, with 7 bases identical to TRBD2. The CDR3 totals 16 residues. CDR1 SGHTA and CDR2 FQGTGA come from the germline V gene. The V gene end was trimmed by 5 bases and the J gene end by 1 base; junction bases not matched to a gene: 9.

V is TRBV28 and J is TRBJ2-1; 10 bases align to TRBD1. The CDR3 contains 16 residues. Trimming removed 0 bases from V and 7 bases from J; junction bases left unmatched: 6. From germline, CDR1 is MDHEN and CDR2 SYDVKM. CDR3 loop: CASSLWGRTGGNEQFF. The CDR3 nucleotides read TGTGCCAGCAGTTTATGGGGTCGGACAGGGGGGAATGAGCAGTTCTTC.

The rearrangement joins TRBV29-1 to TRBJ1-1; a weak D match, TRBD1 (5 bases). The germline CDR1 and CDR2 sequences are SQVTM and ANQGSEA. V dropped 3 bases and J dropped 3 bases, with 14 bases sitting between them. This CDR3 is 14 amino acids long. CDR3: CSVDTIGGDTEAFF. CDR3 sequence (DNA): TGCAGCGTTGACACCATCGGGGGAGACACTGAAGCTTTCTTT.

The chain joins TRBV28 to TRBJ2-7, with 9 bases matching TRBD2. CDR3 size: 12 residues. V shed 4 bases, J shed 12 bases, and the junction held 7 bases outside the gene matches. Germline CDR1 and CDR2: MDHEN and SYDVKM. The CDR3 region has the DNA TGTGCCAGCAGTTCCGGGACTAGCAGAGGGTACTTC. It is translated as CASSSGTSRGYF.

This clone was seen just once. The chain links TRBV12-3 or TRBV12-4 to TRBJ1-2; 7 bases line up with TRBD1. V lost 7 bases to trimming and J lost 4 bases; unmatched junction nucleotides: 6. This CDR3 region has 13 residues. CDR3 DNA: TGTGCCAGCACCCAACAGGGGTTCTATGGCTACACCTTC. This gives the protein CASTQQGFYGYTF.

The rearrangement uses TRBV4-2 and TRBJ2-1; 9 bases line up with TRBD2. With V trimmed by 4 bases and J by 3 bases, 7 bases remained unmatched. Germline CDR1 is LGHNA and CDR2 is YNFKEQ. The CDR3 is 16 amino acids. CDR3: CASSPLAGPGYNEQFF. In nucleotides, the CDR3 is TGTGCCAGCAGCCCGCTAGCGGGGCCTGGCTACAATGAGCAGTTCTTC.

The chain links TRBV9 to TRBJ2-3, with 13 bases identical to TRBD2. The CDR3 length is 18 residues. Germline values: CDR1 SGDLS, CDR2 YYNGEE. Trimming at V came to 2 bases and at J to 2 bases, leaving 8 bases not matched to a gene. CDR3 DNA sequence: TGTGCCAGCAGCGTTGCAAGGACTAGCGGGAGCTCCACAGATACGCAGTATTTT. Residues: CASSVARTSGSSTDTQYF. Using reference TRBV9 and TRBJ2-3 for the parts outside the CDR3, the full variable domain is DSGVTQTPKHLITATGQRVTLRCSPRSGDLSVYWYQQSLDQGLQFLIQYYNGEERAKGNILERFSAQQFPDLHSELNLSSLELGDSALYFCASSVARTSGSSTDTQYFGPGTRLTVL.

The sample holds one count of this clone. The chain employs TRBV25-1 and TRBJ2-7; TRBD1 is a possible D gene (6 bases). The CDR3 has 14 residues. Germline CDR1 MGHDK, CDR2 SYGVNS. V lost 5 bases and J 3 bases, leaving 14 bases between the germline ends. CDR3 sequence reads: CASSNPGQYYEQYF. The DNA of the CDR3 is TGTGCCAGCAGTAATCCCGGACAGTACTACGAGCAGTACTTC.

V usage is TRBV6-5 and J usage is TRBJ2-1, with unresolved D. The CDR3 is made up of 13 amino acids. Germline CDR1 MNHEY, CDR2 SVGAGI. The ends were cut back, 2 bases at V and 7 bases at J, with 9 bases in the middle. CDR3 loop: CASSYPERNEQFF. The DNA of the CDR3 is TGTGCCAGCAGTTACCCCGAGCGTAATGAGCAGTTCTTC.

The V gene is TRBV5-1, the J gene TRBJ2-1; D gene uncertain. The V end was cut by 6 bases, the J end by 1 base, with 11 bases between. Germline CDR1 reads SGHRS; CDR2 reads YFSETQ. This CDR3 contains 14 residues. CDR3 sequence (DNA): TGCGCCAGCACCTTAGCCCAATCCTACAATGAGCAGTTCTTC. This translates into CASTLAQSYNEQFF. Complete variable domain (other parts from reference TRBV5-1 and TRBJ2-1): KAGVTQTPRYLIKTRGQQVTLSCSPISGHRSVSWYQQTPGQGLQFLFEYFSETQRNKGNFPGRFSGRQFSNSRSEMNVSTLELGDSALYLCASTLAQSYNEQFFGPGTRLTVL.